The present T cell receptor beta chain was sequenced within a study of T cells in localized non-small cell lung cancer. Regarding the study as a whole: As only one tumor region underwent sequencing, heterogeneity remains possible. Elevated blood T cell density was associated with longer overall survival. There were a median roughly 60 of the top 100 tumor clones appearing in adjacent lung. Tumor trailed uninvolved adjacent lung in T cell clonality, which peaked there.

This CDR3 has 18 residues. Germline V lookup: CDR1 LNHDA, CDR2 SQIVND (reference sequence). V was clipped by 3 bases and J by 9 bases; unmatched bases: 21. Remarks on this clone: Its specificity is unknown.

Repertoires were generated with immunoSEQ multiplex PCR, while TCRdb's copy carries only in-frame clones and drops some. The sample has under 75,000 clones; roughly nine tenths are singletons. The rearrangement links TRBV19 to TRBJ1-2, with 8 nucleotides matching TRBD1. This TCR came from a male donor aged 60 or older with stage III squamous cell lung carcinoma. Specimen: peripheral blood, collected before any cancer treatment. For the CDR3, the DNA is TGTGCCAGTAGTATTCTAAGGGACAGGACGCCGGCTGAGAATCGCTACACCTTC. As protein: CASSILRDRTPAENRYTF.